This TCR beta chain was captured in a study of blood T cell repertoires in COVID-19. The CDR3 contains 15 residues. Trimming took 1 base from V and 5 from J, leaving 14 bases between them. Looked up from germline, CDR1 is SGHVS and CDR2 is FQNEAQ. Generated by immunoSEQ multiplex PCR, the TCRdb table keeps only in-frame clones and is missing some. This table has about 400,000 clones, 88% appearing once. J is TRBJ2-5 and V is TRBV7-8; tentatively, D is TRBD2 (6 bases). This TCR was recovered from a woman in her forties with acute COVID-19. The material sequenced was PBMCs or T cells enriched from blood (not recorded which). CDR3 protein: CASSLDGGTWETQYF. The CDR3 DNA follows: TGTGCCAGCAGCTTAGACGGGGGTACTTGGGAGACCCAGTACTTC. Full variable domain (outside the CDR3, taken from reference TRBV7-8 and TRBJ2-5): GAGVSQSPRYKVAKRGQDVALRCDPISGHVSLFWYQQALGQGPEFLTYFQNEAQLDKSGLPSDRFFAERPEGSVSTLKIQRTQQEDSAVYLCASSLDGGTWETQYFGPGTRLLVL.